The rows below give T cell receptor beta chains drawn from one sample of a study of CD8 T cells in ankylosing spondylitis. MiXCR, applied by TCRdb to the 5' RACE reads, yields one record per CDR3 protein. The repertoire holds about 500,000 distinct CDR3 sequences, with more than 9.5% as singletons. Source material: blood, either unsorted or a sorted T cell fraction (not recorded which). The receptor source for this set is a male donor with ankylosing spondylitis. Each CDR3 is given with its conserved first and last residue. D genes are given only for firm matches. Clone size is shown for a subset of rows, as once, few, many or a class of expanded clone.

size: -; V: TRBV3-1; length: 16; J: TRBJ2-2; D: TRBD2; CDR3: CASTQTWGRASGELFF; DNA: TGTGCCAGCACCCAAACCTGGGGGAGGGCAAGCGGGGAGCTGTTTTTT
size: -; V: TRBV20-1; length: 13; J: TRBJ1-6; D: -; CDR3: CSASDQYNSPLHF; DNA: TGCAGTGCTAGTGACCAGTATAATTCACCCCTCCACTTT
size: many; V: TRBV20-1; length: 15; J: TRBJ2-5; D: TRBD1; CDR3: CSARPRDRGEETQYF; DNA: TGCAGTGCTAGACCCCGGGACAGGGGGGAAGAGACCCAGTACTTC
size: few; V: TRBV20-1; length: 16; J: TRBJ2-2; D: -; CDR3: CSARGQPKSGTGELFF; DNA: TGCAGTGCTAGAGGACAGCCCAAGAGCGGCACCGGGGAGCTGTTTTTT
size: -; V: TRBV11-2; length: 17; J: TRBJ2-3; D: TRBD2; CDR3: CASSLRTSGQAGDTQYF; DNA: TGTGCCAGCAGCTTGCGGACTAGCGGGCAAGCTGGAGATACGCAGTATTTT
size: few; V: TRBV7-2; length: 13; J: TRBJ2-1; D: TRBD2; CDR3: CASSWTSVVAQFF; DNA: TGTGCCAGCAGTTGGACTAGCGTCGTCGCGCAGTTCTTC
size: few; V: TRBV18; length: 17; J: TRBJ2-2; D: -; CDR3: CASSPPLVGSGTGELFF; DNA: TGTGCCAGCTCACCACCACTGGTCGGGAGTGGCACCGGGGAGCTGTTTTTT
size: -; V: TRBV19; length: 17; J: TRBJ1-5; D: TRBD1; CDR3: CASNPGTGWKYNQPQHF; DNA: TGTGCCAGTAACCCCGGGACAGGGTGGAAGTATAATCAGCCCCAGCATTTT
size: many; V: TRBV20-1; length: 15; J: TRBJ2-3; D: TRBD2; CDR3: CSAIRLAGGADTQYF; DNA: TGCAGTGCTATAAGACTAGCGGGTGGAGCAGATACGCAGTATTTT
size: -; V: TRBV11-2; length: 14; J: TRBJ2-2; D: -; CDR3: CASSDRSNTGELFF; DNA: TGTGCCAGCAGTGACAGATCGAACACCGGGGAGCTGTTTTTT
size: -; V: TRBV7-8; length: 14; J: TRBJ2-1; D: -; CDR3: CASSLFSHHNEQFF; DNA: TGTGCCAGCAGCTTATTTTCACACCACAATGAGCAGTTCTTC
size: -; V: TRBV20-1; length: 13; J: TRBJ2-1; D: TRBD2; CDR3: CSARMRGYNEQFF; DNA: TGCAGTGCTAGAATGCGGGGGTACAATGAGCAGTTCTTC
size: -; V: TRBV4-2; length: 15; J: TRBJ1-2; D: TRBD1; CDR3: CASSQRDRGGDGYTF; DNA: TGTGCCAGCAGCCAAAGGGACAGGGGTGGCGATGGCTACACCTTC
size: -; V: TRBV29-1; length: 12; J: TRBJ1-1; D: -; CDR3: CSVSGRNTEAFF; DNA: TGCAGCGTTAGTGGGAGGAACACTGAAGCTTTCTTT
size: many; V: TRBV12-3/TRBV12-4; length: 15; J: TRBJ2-3; D: -; CDR3: CASSLGWEGEDTQYF; DNA: TGTGCCAGCAGTTTAGGCTGGGAGGGGGAAGATACGCAGTATTTT
size: -; V: TRBV27; length: 14; J: TRBJ2-7; D: TRBD1; CDR3: CASRPIQGVGEQYF; DNA: TGTGCCAGCAGACCCATACAGGGGGTCGGCGAGCAGTACTTC
size: many; V: TRBV12-3/TRBV12-4; length: 13; J: TRBJ1-5; D: TRBD1; CDR3: CASRGQFNQPQHF; DNA: TGTGCCAGCAGGGGACAGTTCAATCAGCCCCAGCATTTT
size: few; V: TRBV18; length: 16; J: TRBJ2-2; D: TRBD1; CDR3: CASSPLQGSNTGELFF; DNA: TGTGCCAGCTCACCATTACAGGGGAGCAACACCGGGGAGCTGTTTTTT
size: many; V: TRBV15; length: 16; J: TRBJ1-5; D: TRBD1; CDR3: CATSRDLRTGDQPQHF; DNA: TGTGCCACCAGCAGAGATCTGCGAACAGGGGATCAGCCCCAGCATTTT
size: -; V: TRBV7-2; length: 14; J: TRBJ1-5; D: TRBD1; CDR3: CASSSQGAIQPQHF; DNA: TGTGCCAGCAGCTCACAGGGGGCGATCCAGCCCCAGCATTTT
size: many; V: TRBV7-2; length: 14; J: TRBJ2-5; D: -; CDR3: CASSLGTAGETQYF; DNA: TGTGCCAGCAGCTTGGGGACGGCGGGGGAGACCCAGTACTTC
size: -; V: TRBV20-1; length: 14; J: TRBJ2-7; D: TRBD2; CDR3: CSAESGRRSYEQYF; DNA: TGCAGTGCTGAAAGCGGGAGAAGGTCCTACGAGCAGTACTTC
size: many; V: TRBV4-1; length: 14; J: TRBJ1-2; D: -; CDR3: CASSQGLLRYGYTF; DNA: TGCGCCAGCAGCCAAGGTTTGCTACGGTATGGCTACACCTTC
size: -; V: TRBV5-4; length: 16; J: TRBJ2-3; D: TRBD2; CDR3: CASSGASGSAPDTQYF; DNA: TGTGCCAGCAGCGGCGCTAGCGGGAGTGCCCCAGATACGCAGTATTTT
size: -; V: TRBV9; length: 17; J: TRBJ2-1; D: TRBD2; CDR3: CASSVALWREVGAEQFF; DNA: TGTGCCAGCAGCGTAGCTCTTTGGCGGGAGGTGGGGGCTGAGCAGTTCTTC
size: few; V: TRBV4-2; length: 17; J: TRBJ2-5; D: TRBD2; CDR3: CASSPQGLAGGQETQYF; DNA: TGTGCCAGCAGCCCACAAGGACTAGCGGGAGGGCAAGAGACCCAGTACTTC
size: -; V: TRBV20-1; length: 12; J: TRBJ2-5; D: TRBD1; CDR3: CSAWDRGETQYF; DNA: TGCAGTGCTTGGGACAGGGGAGAGACCCAGTACTTC
size: many; V: TRBV12-3/TRBV12-4; length: 15; J: TRBJ2-2; D: TRBD1; CDR3: CASSLRGQGAGELFF; DNA: TGTGCCAGCAGTTTGAGGGGACAGGGGGCAGGGGAGCTGTTTTTT
size: -; V: TRBV12-3/TRBV12-4; length: 15; J: TRBJ2-1; D: TRBD2; CDR3: CASSPGTSSYTEQFF; DNA: TGTGCCAGCAGTCCCGGGACTAGCTCGTATACTGAGCAGTTCTTC
size: few; V: TRBV7-8; length: 14; J: TRBJ1-1; D: -; CDR3: CASSLARQPTVPFF; DNA: TGTGCCAGCAGCTTAGCGCGACAGCCTACGGTCCCTTTCTTT
size: few; V: TRBV20-1; length: 21; J: TRBJ2-1; D: TRBD2; CDR3: CSARGSWGLAGIERRGNEQFF; DNA: TGCAGTGCTAGAGGTTCTTGGGGACTAGCGGGAATAGAGCGGCGGGGTAATGAGCAGTTCTTC
size: few; V: TRBV2; length: 13; J: TRBJ2-7; D: -; CDR3: CASRTRDSYEQYF; DNA: TGTGCCAGCAGAACGCGCGACAGCTACGAGCAGTACTTC
size: many; V: TRBV5-1; length: 15; J: TRBJ1-2; D: -; CDR3: CASSLDRSGISGYTF; DNA: TGCGCCAGCAGCTTGGACAGGTCTGGGATTAGTGGCTACACCTTC
size: many; V: TRBV4-1; length: 15; J: TRBJ1-4; D: -; CDR3: CASSQEAESNEKLFF; DNA: TGCGCCAGCAGCCAAGAGGCGGAGAGTAATGAAAAACTGTTTTTT
size: -; V: TRBV6-1; length: 16; J: TRBJ2-3; D: -; CDR3: CASSEVAGGVKDTQYF; DNA: TGTGCCAGCAGTGAAGTGGCAGGGGGGGTAAAAGATACGCAGTATTTT
size: -; V: TRBV5-5; length: 15; J: TRBJ2-1; D: TRBD1; CDR3: CASSFRGPPYNEQFF; DNA: TGTGCCAGCAGCTTCAGGGGGCCCCCCTACAATGAGCAGTTCTTC
size: -; V: TRBV5-1; length: 14; J: TRBJ2-5; D: -; CDR3: CASSLTDTTETQYF; DNA: TGCGCCAGCAGCTTGACCGACACAACAGAGACCCAGTACTTC
size: many; V: TRBV20-1; length: 15; J: TRBJ2-1; D: -; CDR3: CSAGDRDSGWHEQFF; DNA: TGCAGTGCTGGAGACCGGGACTCAGGGTGGCATGAGCAGTTCTTC
size: many; V: TRBV5-1; length: 14; J: TRBJ2-5; D: -; CDR3: CASSLEIQIETQYF; DNA: TGCGCCAGCAGCTTGGAAATACAGATTGAGACCCAGTACTTC
size: few; V: TRBV16; length: 17; J: TRBJ2-1; D: -; CDR3: CASSQGGATSSYNEQFF; DNA: TGTGCCAGCAGCCAAGGCGGGGCAACAAGCTCCTACAATGAGCAGTTCTTC
size: few; V: TRBV27; length: 14; J: TRBJ1-2; D: -; CDR3: CASSLRGTAGGYTF; DNA: TGTGCCAGCAGCCTGAGAGGAACGGCCGGGGGCTACACCTTC
size: many; V: TRBV2; length: 13; J: TRBJ2-5; D: TRBD1; CDR3: CASSYDREETQYF; DNA: TGTGCCAGCAGTTATGACAGGGAAGAGACCCAGTACTTC
size: few; V: TRBV20-1; length: 16; J: TRBJ2-1; D: -; CDR3: CSARGNTLVPYNEQFF; DNA: TGCAGTGCTAGAGGGAACACTCTGGTCCCCTACAATGAGCAGTTCTTC
size: few; V: TRBV7-2; length: 15; J: TRBJ1-4; D: -; CDR3: CASSWPVGKEEKLFF; DNA: TGTGCCAGCAGCTGGCCAGTGGGAAAGGAAGAAAAACTGTTTTTT